The 14 T cell receptor beta chains below all came from one sample that was sequenced in a study of cytomegalovirus exposure and HLA in healthy donors. The PCR ran on 60 Vbeta and 13 Jbeta primers. TCRdb's copy holds only in-frame clones and misses some; the assay was immunoSEQ multiplex PCR. Altogether about 94,000 clones are present, around three quarters being singletons, with the ten largest covering 1.1% to 1.5%. Source material: PBMCs. The receptors were sampled from a male donor in good health and CMV-seronegative.

This rearrangement joins TRBV28 to TRBJ2-6, with 10 bases lining up with TRBD1. The CDR3 covers 19 residues. Germline-derived CDR1 and CDR2 are MDHEN and SYDVKM. The V segment lost 4 bases and the J segment 1 base; nucleotides outside the gene matches: 10. The CDR3 DNA reads TGTGCCAGCAGTTACGCCGGGACAGGGGTTCGGTCTGGGGCCAACGTCCTGACTTTC. Residues: CASSYAGTGVRSGANVLTF.

The rearrangement links TRBV28 to TRBJ2-1; TRBD1 matches 11 bases. The length of the CDR3 is 14 residues. Germline lookup yields CDR1 MDHEN and CDR2 SYDVKM. V was pared by 7 bases and J by 14 bases, with 13 bases of the junction left unmatched. Here the CDR3 DNA reads TGTGCCAGCACCCTTGGACCGGGACAGGGGGGGAAGTTCTTC. Its translation is CASTLGPGQGGKFF.

The rearrangement joins TRBV13 to TRBJ2-7, with 11 bases aligning to TRBD1. Germline CDR1 PRHDT, CDR2 FYEKMQ (reference sequence). Trimming at V came to 4 bases and at J to 5 bases, leaving 7 bases not matched to a gene. The CDR3 totals 15 residues. CDR3 in amino acids: CASSSFRDRGDEQYF. The CDR3 region has the DNA TGTGCCAGCAGCTCCTTTAGGGACAGGGGGGACGAGCAGTACTTC.

The table lists this clone with a few counts. This chain uses TRBV28 with TRBJ2-1; 7 nucleotides agree with TRBD2. Trimming took 3 bases from V and 2 from J; bases not matched to a gene: 7. The CDR3 is made up of 16 amino acids. CDR1 MDHEN and CDR2 SYDVKM come from the germline V gene. CDR3 sequence: CASSFTSAHPYNEQFF. The CDR3 region has the DNA TGTGCCAGCAGTTTTACTAGCGCCCATCCCTACAATGAGCAGTTCTTC.

This clone is a singleton in its sample. This chain uses TRBV5-4 with TRBJ2-7; the D gene is possibly TRBD2 (7 bases). This CDR3 has 16 residues. Between the trimmed V and J ends, which lost 3 bases and 4 bases, there was a span of 20 bases. Germline V gives CDR1 SGHNT, CDR2 YYREEE (reference sequence). The CDR3 coding sequence is TGTGCCAGCAGCTCCCTTGGGGGGCTAGCGGAGTACGAGCAGTACTTC. Amino acid sequence: CASSSLGGLAEYEQYF.

In DNA form, the CDR3 reads TGTGCCAGCAGCCCGAGTCAGGGGACAGCTTCACCCCTCCACTTT. It codes for CASSPSQGTASPLHF. V is TRBV9 and J is TRBJ1-6; TRBD1 aligns across 7 bases. Germline V gene data show CDR1 as SGDLS and CDR2 as YYNGEE. V was clipped by 4 bases and J by 9 bases; unmatched bases: 10. The CDR3 runs 15 residues.

The sample holds a few counts of this clone. The CDR3 coding sequence is TGTGCCAGCAGCCAAGACCTTTCACCCCTCCACTTT. This encodes CASSQDLSPLHF. V gene TRBV14 combines with J gene TRBJ1-6; unclear D gene. CDR1 SGHDN and CDR2 FVKESK come from the germline V gene. Trimming cost V 0 bases and J 9 bases, with 3 bases left between them. The CDR3 runs to 12 residues.

The rearrangement joins TRBV7-9 to TRBJ2-7; a possible D gene is TRBD1 (5 bases). The CDR3 has 14 residues. Germline V gene sequence: CDR1 SEHNR, CDR2 FQNEAQ (reference sequence). V was pared by 2 bases and J by 1 base, with 9 bases between. The DNA for the CDR3 is TGTGCCAGCAGCTTAACACAGGATTCCTACGAGCAGTACTTC. Translated, it gives CASSLTQDSYEQYF.

The chain is built from TRBV2 and TRBJ2-1; D is possibly TRBD2 (6 bases). In germline, CDR1 is SNHLY, CDR2 FYNNEI. The CDR3 runs to 14 residues. The V and J ends lost 7 bases and 7 bases respectively, with 17 bases between them. In DNA form, the CDR3 reads TGTGCCAGCACCCTTTTCAGACGGGGGAATGAGCAGTTCTTC. Residues: CASTLFRRGNEQFF.

The chain links TRBV7-2 to TRBJ2-5; TRBD1 might be the D (6 bases). Trimming shortened V by 8 bases and J by 2 bases, and 12 bases separated the two germline ends. Germline V lookup: CDR1 SGHTA, CDR2 FQGNSA. CDR3 length equals 13 residues. For the CDR3, the DNA is TGTGCCAGCCGTCTAGGGGGACAAGAGACCCAGTACTTC. The encoded protein is CASRLGGQETQYF.

The CDR3: CASSSDPLTSGGYEQYF. CDR3 nucleotides: TGTGCCAGCAGCTCAGATCCCTTAACTAGCGGAGGCTACGAGCAGTACTTC. The chain couples TRBV11-2 to TRBJ2-7; 8 bases align to TRBD2. The length of the CDR3 is 17 residues. Losses at the gene ends were 4 bases for V and 3 bases for J; bases not matched to a gene: 14. In germline, CDR1 is SGHAT, CDR2 FQNNGV.

The gene calls are TRBV2 and TRBJ2-7, with D unresolved. The CDR3 runs 13 residues. The germline V gene has CDR1 SNHLY and CDR2 FYNNEI. V was shortened by 5 bases and J by 3 bases, with 11 bases between the two germline ends. The CDR3: CASSTLRVYEQYF. The CDR3 nucleotides read TGTGCCAGCAGTACCCTTCGAGTCTACGAGCAGTACTTC.

This clone was seen just once. This chain joins TRBV5-1 and TRBJ1-6; 7 positions match TRBD1. The CDR3 consists of 14 residues. The germline V gene encodes CDR1 SGHRS and CDR2 YFSETQ. With 0 bases clipped from V and 10 bases from J, the junction kept 4 bases outside the gene matches. CDR3 residues: CASSLEGAGSPLHF. The CDR3 DNA sequence: TGCGCCAGCAGCTTGGAGGGGGCTGGCTCACCCCTCCACTTT.

This clone was seen more than once but under ten times. The junction departs from the called germline gene at one end, perhaps through a read error. The genes are TRBV7-2 and TRBJ1-1; D call uncertain. The germline gives CDR1 SGHTA, CDR2 FQGNSA. The CDR3 has 15 residues. The CDR3 DNA is TGTGCCAGCAGCTTAGGTGTCATTCGCGGTGGTTCTGAAGTCTTT. Encoded protein: CASSLGVIRGGSEVF.